This T cell receptor beta chain was captured in a study of beta chain features in type 1 diabetes. In germline, CDR1 is LGHNA, CDR2 YNFKEQ. The CDR3 contains 15 residues. V shed 0 bases and J 5 bases; nucleotides not matched to a gene: 4. Broader study findings: Across all four CD4+ subsets, people with type 1 diabetes showed modestly shorter TCRB CDR3s. A greater similarity of naive, central memory and Treg TCRB repertoires was seen among patients than among healthy donors.

This clone was observed a handful of times. Its matching antigen is unknown. The isolated RNA, all of it, was reverse transcribed, so expressed TCRB transcripts were what got sequenced. Samples of naive, central memory and regulatory T cells yielded a mean of about 3.57 million reads. The method was immunoSEQ multiplex PCR; TCRdb's version includes in-frame clones alone and lacks a portion of them. The table records roughly 500,000 clones, over 9.5% of them present only once. The receptor's source is a woman aged 18-35 years in good health. The sequenced sample consisted of naive CD4+ T cells from blood. The rearrangement uses TRBV4-2 and TRBJ2-3; 8 positions agree with TRBD2. The CDR3 bases are TGTGCCAGCAGCCAAGAGGCGGGAGGAGGAGATACGCAGTATTTT. Its translation: CASSQEAGGGDTQYF.